Below are 21 T cell receptor beta chains sequenced from a single sample in a study of T cells after yellow fever vaccination. Each CDR3 protein is one row after TCRdb ran MiXCR on the 5' RACE reads. The table shows 14,000 or so distinct CDR3 sequences, with about 7.1% occurring only once. The sequences come from PBMCs, either bulk or a sorted T-cell subset (CD4+, CD8+, memory, or dextramer-sorted; not recorded which), collected on the day of the yellow fever booster vaccination. The receptors stem from a man between 18 and 35 years old who received the YFV17D yellow fever vaccine.

This clonotype occurred many times. This chain links TRBV6-4 with TRBJ1-2; unclear D gene. Germline V lookup: CDR1 MRHNA, CDR2 SNTAGT. V lost 6 bases to trimming and J lost 4 bases, with 15 bases between them. The CDR3 covers 14 residues. CDR3 sequence: CASSPSGQSYGYTF. The CDR3, as DNA: TGTGCCAGCAGCCCCAGTGGCCAGTCCTATGGCTACACCTTC.

This clonotype has a count of ten or more. The rearrangement links TRBV12-3 or TRBV12-4 to TRBJ1-1; D gene uncertain. With 7 bases removed from V and 3 bases from J, the gap between germline ends came to 9 bases. CDR3 length equals 12 residues. CDR3 sequence reads: CASTQVDTEAFF. In DNA, the CDR3 is TGTGCCAGCACCCAAGTGGACACTGAAGCTTTCTTT.

At least ten counts were recorded for this clonotype. The chain joins TRBV4-1 to TRBJ2-1; D possibly matches TRBD1 or TRBD2 (5 bases each). V lost 5 bases and J lost 0, with 8 bases in between. Germline assignment: CDR1 MGHRA and CDR2 YSYEKL. The CDR3 consists of 14 residues. The chain's CDR3 is CASSGGPSYNEQFF. The CDR3 DNA reads TGCGCCAGCAGCGGGGGTCCCTCCTACAATGAGCAGTTCTTC.

This clonotype has a count of ten or more. V and J are TRBV5-1 and TRBJ2-5, with TRBD2 as a possible D gene (5 bases). V gave up 3 bases and J gave up 1 base, with 10 bases separating them. The germline V gene has CDR1 SGHRS and CDR2 YFSETQ. The CDR3 runs to 14 residues. For the CDR3, the DNA is TGCGCCAGCAGCTATCGGGGATCCCAAGAGACCCAGTACTTC. Protein sequence: CASSYRGSQETQYF. Based on the CDR3 plus reference TRBV5-1 and TRBJ2-5, the full variable domain is KAGVTQTPRYLIKTRGQQVTLSCSPISGHRSVSWYQQTPGQGLQFLFEYFSETQRNKGNFPGRFSGRQFSNSRSEMNVSTLELGDSALYLCASSYRGSQETQYFGPGTRLLVL.

This clonotype was recorded many times. This chain connects TRBV2 to TRBJ2-5, with 7 bases lining up with TRBD2. The CDR3 contains 17 residues. Per the germline V gene, CDR1 is SNHLY and CDR2 is FYNNEI. Trimming removed 0 bases from V and 1 base from J; junction bases left unmatched: 8. The CDR3 is CASSEAGGYWVQETQYF. CDR3 bases: TGTGCCAGCAGTGAAGCGGGGGGGTATTGGGTCCAAGAGACCCAGTACTTC.

The chain joins TRBV7-2 to TRBJ1-5; no clear D. CDR1 and CDR2 from the germline V gene are SGHTA and FQGNSA. CDR3 length equals 13 residues. Trimming took 4 bases from V and 5 from J, leaving 9 bases between them. This CDR3 is CASSSSTDQPQHF. CDR3 DNA sequence: TGTGCCAGCAGCTCGTCCACGGATCAGCCCCAGCATTTT. Filled out from reference TRBV7-2 and TRBJ1-5, the complete variable domain reads GAGVSQSPSNKVTEKGKDVELRCDPISGHTALYWYRQSLGQGLEFLIYFQGNSAPDKSGLPSDRFSAERTGGSVSTLTIQRTQQEDSAVYLCASSSSTDQPQHFGDGTRLSIL.

This clonotype was observed at least ten times. The chain couples TRBV5-6 to TRBJ2-3, with D perhaps TRBD1 or TRBD2 (5 bases each). Germline V CDR1 and CDR2: SGHDT, YYEEEE. CDR3 size: 15 residues. V was pared by 2 bases and J by 2 bases, with 12 bases between. The CDR3 is CASSLRGVFTDTQYF. CDR3 nucleotides: TGTGCCAGCAGCTTAAGAGGGGTTTTCACAGATACGCAGTATTTT.

This clonotype rates as medium-sized (0.01 to 0.1%). The chain is built from TRBV4-3 and TRBJ1-2; D is possibly TRBD1 (5 bases). CDR3 length: 18 residues. Trimming cost V 4 bases and J 4 bases, with 25 bases left between them. The germline V gene has CDR1 LGHNA and CDR2 YSLEER. CDR3 coding DNA: TGCGCCAGCAGCCCCCCTCCGTCGCAGACCAAGGGACTCTATGGCTACACCTTC. Translation gives CASSPPPSQTKGLYGYTF.

This clonotype was seen repeatedly, ten times or more. The V and J genes are TRBV2 and TRBJ1-1; D gene ambiguous. Trimming stripped 2 bases from V and 1 base from J, with 14 bases between. This CDR3 region has 16 residues. The germline V gene has CDR1 SNHLY and CDR2 FYNNEI. The CDR3: CASSELKRARNTEAFF. In DNA, the CDR3 is TGTGCCAGCAGTGAACTAAAGAGGGCTAGGAACACTGAAGCTTTCTTT.

This clonotype was observed many times. The rearrangement joins TRBV20-1 to TRBJ1-1, with D hard to call. Between the trimmed V and J ends, which lost 0 bases and 1 base, there was a span of 18 bases. Germline V CDR1 and CDR2: DFQATT, SNEGSKA (reference sequence). The CDR3 is 17 amino acids. CDR3 region: CSARDPRDTPENTEAFF. The CDR3 DNA reads as TGCAGTGCTAGAGATCCCAGAGACACTCCTGAGAACACTGAAGCTTTCTTT.

This clonotype was seen many times. This chain connects TRBV2 to TRBJ2-3; D tentatively fits TRBD1 or TRBD2 (5 bases each). Trimming shortened V by 0 bases and J by 1 base, and 8 bases separated the two germline ends. Germline-derived CDR1 and CDR2 are SNHLY and FYNNEI. CDR3 length equals 15 residues. CDR3 loop: CASSEAGTGTDTQYF. The CDR3 DNA sequence: TGTGCCAGCAGTGAAGCGGGGACGGGCACAGATACGCAGTATTTT. Supplemented by reference TRBV2 and TRBJ2-3, the full variable domain reads EPEVTQTPSHQVTQMGQEVILRCVPISNHLYFYWYRQILGQKVEFLVSFYNNEISEKSEIFDDQFSVERPDGSNFTLKIRSTKLEDSAMYFCASSEAGTGTDTQYFGPGTRLTVL.

This clonotype was picked up many times. The V call is TRBV19, the J call TRBJ2-6; D could derive from TRBD1 or TRBD2 (5 bases each). CDR1 is LNHDA, CDR2 SQIVND, per germline (reference sequence). The CDR3 covers 15 residues. Trimming stripped 8 bases from V and 1 base from J, with 12 bases between. CDR3 nucleotide sequence: TGTGCCAGTGGGGGACGGCTGTCTGGGGCCAACGTCCTGACTTTC. Encoded protein: CASGGRLSGANVLTF.

As concerns this clonotype: A much larger clone sits a single nucleotide away, making a read error possible. The rearrangement uses TRBV9 and TRBJ1-5, with TRBD1 matching 8 bases. Germline V gene sequence: CDR1 SGDLS, CDR2 YYNGEE. The CDR3 spans 16 residues. CDR3 nucleotide sequence: TGTTCCAGCAGCCCGGGGACAGGAGCATCTAATCAGCCCCAGCATTTT. This encodes CSSSPGTGASNQPQHF.

This clonotype was counted only a few times. V and J are TRBV19 and TRBJ1-3; no reliable D call. The V and J ends lost 4 bases and 2 bases respectively, with 15 bases between them. CDR3 length: 16 amino acids. CDR1 is LNHDA and CDR2 is SQIVND in the germline V gene (reference sequence). CDR3: CASSTPQSVAGNTIYF. DNA of the CDR3: TGTGCCAGTAGTACCCCTCAATCTGTCGCTGGAAACACCATATATTTT.

This clonotype was recorded at least ten times. The chain couples TRBV6-4 to TRBJ2-2; no reliable D call. V lost 5 bases and J 5 bases, leaving 6 bases between the germline ends. Germline V gene lookup returns CDR1 MRHNA and CDR2 SNTAGT. This CDR3 contains 12 residues. The CDR3 bases are TGTGCCAGCAGTTCGAGAACCGGGGAGCTGTTTTTT. It yields the protein CASSSRTGELFF.

The sample holds many counts of this clonotype. The V call is TRBV2, the J call TRBJ2-1; D is possibly TRBD2 (6 bases). CDR1 and CDR2 from the germline V gene are SNHLY and FYNNEI. The CDR3 consists of 15 residues. V was clipped by 3 bases and J by 7 bases, with 16 bases between them. The CDR3: CASSDIAVELNEQFF. CDR3 DNA sequence: TGTGCCAGCAGTGACATAGCGGTCGAGTTGAATGAGCAGTTCTTC.

This clonotype has at least ten counts. The rearrangement links TRBV7-9 to TRBJ2-2; a weak D match, TRBD2 (7 bases). This CDR3 contains 15 residues. Germline assignment: CDR1 SEHNR and CDR2 FQNEAQ (reference sequence). V shed 5 bases and J shed 6 bases, with 16 bases lying between them. In nucleotides, the CDR3 is TGTGCCAGCAGCCGAGGACGGGGGGCCCCCGGGGAGCTGTTTTTT. This gives the protein CASSRGRGAPGELFF.

This clonotype occurred many times. The chain employs TRBV7-2 and TRBJ2-1; D possibly corresponds to TRBD1 (5 bases). Trimming removed 1 base at V and 7 bases at J, with 11 bases between. Germline V gene sequence: CDR1 SGHTA, CDR2 FQGNSA. There are 14 residues in the CDR3. This chain's CDR3 is CASSLGAGMNEQFF. DNA for the CDR3: TGTGCCAGCAGCTTAGGGGCAGGGATGAATGAGCAGTTCTTC.

This clonotype appeared many times. Sequence at one end of the junction differs from germline and may be a read error. The chain carries TRBV3-1 and TRBJ1-6; a weak D match, TRBD1 (5 bases). Germline-derived CDR1 and CDR2 are LGHDT and YNNKEL (reference sequence). The CDR3 runs to 12 residues. CDR3 in DNA: TGTGCCAGCAGCTTCACGCAGCGGGACCTAAACTTT. It codes for CASSFTQRDLNF.

In this sample, this clonotype turned up many times. This chain uses TRBV4-3 with TRBJ2-3; no clear D. V dropped 0 bases and J dropped 1 base, with 23 bases sitting between them. This CDR3 is built from 20 residues. Germline V gene data show CDR1 as LGHNA and CDR2 as YSLEER. CDR3 coding DNA: TGCGCCAGCAGCCAAGAGTTAGGGATTCAGAGAGGTATGGGCACAGATACGCAGTATTTT. The encoded protein is CASSQELGIQRGMGTDTQYF.

By its share, this clonotype is medium-sized. The CDR3 nucleotides are TGCAGTGCTAGAGGGTGGGTCGACAGGGGCGCCGGTGAAAAACTGTTTTTT. Protein sequence: CSARGWVDRGAGEKLFF. The rearrangement links TRBV20-1 to TRBJ1-4; TRBD1 aligns across 8 bases. The V and J ends lost 1 base and 7 bases, in that order; junction bases with no gene match: 14. The CDR3 contains 17 residues. Per germline, CDR1 DFQATT and CDR2 SNEGSKA (reference sequence).